The 2 T cell receptor beta chains below were found in one sample sequenced in a study of vaccination and CD4 T cells after COVID-19. Sequencing of DNA taken from cultured CD4+ T cells relied on the Oncomine TCR Beta short-read assay. From the PCR reads, TCRdb called clonotypes with MiXCR, one entry per CDR3 protein. The sample records some 4,000 distinct CDR3 sequences, around 20% being singletons. Their cognate antigens are unknown. Treatment meaning: approximately nine-day PBMC culture with coronavirus spike peptide pools or control peptides (ViraFEST assay). Sequenced: CD4+ T cells from blood, cultured in vitro. These receptors were collected from a human donor who had recovered from COVID-19.

The chain joins TRBV19 to TRBJ2-5; 9 bases are a match to TRBD1. This CDR3 region has 15 residues. Germline V gene sequence: CDR1 LNHDA, CDR2 SQIVND (reference sequence). The V segment lost 3 bases and the J segment 4 bases; nucleotides outside the gene matches: 6. Here the CDR3 reads CASSISRQGGETQYF. As DNA, the CDR3 is TGTGCCAGTAGTATTTCAAGACAGGGGGGAGAGACCCAGTACTTC.

This clonotype is labeled medium-sized. The CDR3 protein is CASSDSLGTHGQYF. For the CDR3, the DNA is TGTGCCAGCAGTGATTCTTTGGGCACTCACGGGCAGTACTTC. The chain links TRBV2 to TRBJ2-7; unclear D gene. Trimming stripped 3 bases from V and 9 bases from J, with 18 bases between. The CDR3 extends over 14 amino acids. CDR1 is SNHLY, CDR2 FYNNEI, per germline.